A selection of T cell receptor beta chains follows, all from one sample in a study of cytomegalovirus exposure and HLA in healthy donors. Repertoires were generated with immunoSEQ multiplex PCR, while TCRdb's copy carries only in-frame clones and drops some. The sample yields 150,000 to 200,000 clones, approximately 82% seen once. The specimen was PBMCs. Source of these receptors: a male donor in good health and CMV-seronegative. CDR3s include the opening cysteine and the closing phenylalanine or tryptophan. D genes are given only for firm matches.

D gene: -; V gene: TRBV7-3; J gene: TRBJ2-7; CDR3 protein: CASSETRASSYEQYF
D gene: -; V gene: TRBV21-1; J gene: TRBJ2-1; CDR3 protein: CASSPLFALEMVDEQFF
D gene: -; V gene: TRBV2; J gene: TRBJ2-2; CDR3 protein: CASQYREAGELFF
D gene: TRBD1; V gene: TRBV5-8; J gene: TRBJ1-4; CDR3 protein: CASSPDRGREKLFF
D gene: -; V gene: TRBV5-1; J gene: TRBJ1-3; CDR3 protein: CASSLGSSGNTIYF
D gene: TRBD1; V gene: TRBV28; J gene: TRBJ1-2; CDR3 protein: CASRDRVGGGYTF
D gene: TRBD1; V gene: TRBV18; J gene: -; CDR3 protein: CASSPNTGDGSYEQYF
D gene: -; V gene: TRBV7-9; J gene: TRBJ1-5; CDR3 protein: CSSSTGGSHQPQHF
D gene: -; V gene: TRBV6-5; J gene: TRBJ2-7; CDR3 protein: CAASTSYEQYF
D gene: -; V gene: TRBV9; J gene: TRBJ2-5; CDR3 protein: CASSVAEGPGETQYF
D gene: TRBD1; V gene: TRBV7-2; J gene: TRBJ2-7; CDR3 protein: CASSLDRVDEQYF
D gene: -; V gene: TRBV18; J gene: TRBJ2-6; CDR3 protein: CASSPPGQPNVLTF
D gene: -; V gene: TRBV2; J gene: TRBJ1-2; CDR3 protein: CASTESLAGGYTF
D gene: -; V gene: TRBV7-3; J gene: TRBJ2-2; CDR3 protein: CASSNTGGGPGELFF
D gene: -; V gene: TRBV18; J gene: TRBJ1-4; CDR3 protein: CASSPTGEAEKLFF
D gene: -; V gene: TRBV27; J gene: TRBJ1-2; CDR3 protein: CASSPQGNYGYTF
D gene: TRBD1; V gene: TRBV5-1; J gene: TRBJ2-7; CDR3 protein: CASSFFYPPGQGAAEQYF
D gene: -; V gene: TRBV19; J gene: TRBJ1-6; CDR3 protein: CASSMGDILNSPLHF
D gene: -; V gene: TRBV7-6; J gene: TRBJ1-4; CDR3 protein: CASSPRLNVDTNEKLFF
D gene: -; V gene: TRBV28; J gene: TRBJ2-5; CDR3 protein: CASTTFGVQETQYF
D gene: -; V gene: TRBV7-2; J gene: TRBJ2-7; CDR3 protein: CASTPGGIHEQYF
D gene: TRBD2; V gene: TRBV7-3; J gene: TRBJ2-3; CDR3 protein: CASSSPTSGPNTQYF
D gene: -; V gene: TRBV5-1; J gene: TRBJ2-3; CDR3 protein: CASSQGDTQYF
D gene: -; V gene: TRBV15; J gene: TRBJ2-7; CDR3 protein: CATSRGPYGTYEQYF
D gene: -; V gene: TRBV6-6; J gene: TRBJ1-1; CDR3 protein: CASSSAFFTGAFF
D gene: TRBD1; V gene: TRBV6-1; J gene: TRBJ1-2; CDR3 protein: CASRSGGLSFGYTF
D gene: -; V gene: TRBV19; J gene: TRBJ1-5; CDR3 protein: CASRGGNQPQHF
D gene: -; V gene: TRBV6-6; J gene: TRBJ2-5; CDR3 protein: CASFPARDTLETQYF
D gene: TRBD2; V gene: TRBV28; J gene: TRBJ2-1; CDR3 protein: CAIKSGRGNYNEQFF
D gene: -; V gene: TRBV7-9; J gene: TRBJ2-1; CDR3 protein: CASSLTGDREQFF
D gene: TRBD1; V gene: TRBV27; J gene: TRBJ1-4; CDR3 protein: CASQKIQAGAQGEKLFF
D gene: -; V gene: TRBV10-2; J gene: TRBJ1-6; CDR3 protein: CASSWPERSPLHF
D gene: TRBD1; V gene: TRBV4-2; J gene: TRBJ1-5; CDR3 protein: CASSQDMRGQSSNQPQHF
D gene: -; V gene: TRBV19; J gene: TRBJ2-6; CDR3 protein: CASSPQGYGANVLTF
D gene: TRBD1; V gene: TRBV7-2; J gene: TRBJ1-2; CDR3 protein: CASSRKGQGAINYGYTF
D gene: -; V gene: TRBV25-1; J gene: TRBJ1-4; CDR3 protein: CASSEETVEKLFF
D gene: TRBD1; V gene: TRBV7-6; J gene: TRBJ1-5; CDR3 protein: CASSLGLGTGSNQPQHF
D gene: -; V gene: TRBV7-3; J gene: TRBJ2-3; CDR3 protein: CASSLERSSTDTQYF
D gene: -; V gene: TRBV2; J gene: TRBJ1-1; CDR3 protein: CASIRDGDTEAFF
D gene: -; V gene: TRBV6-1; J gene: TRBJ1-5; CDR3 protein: CASSKAPTFSNENSNQPQHF
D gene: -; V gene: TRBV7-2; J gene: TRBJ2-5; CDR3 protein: CASSLGGQETQYF
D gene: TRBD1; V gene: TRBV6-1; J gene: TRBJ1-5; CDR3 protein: CASSHDRGGNQPQHF
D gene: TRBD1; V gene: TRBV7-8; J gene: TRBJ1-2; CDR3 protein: CASSLARGQPYGYTF
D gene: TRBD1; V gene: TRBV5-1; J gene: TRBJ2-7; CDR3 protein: CASSFSGGSYEQYF
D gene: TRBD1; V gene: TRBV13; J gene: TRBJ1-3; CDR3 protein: CASSTGQGFSGNTIYF
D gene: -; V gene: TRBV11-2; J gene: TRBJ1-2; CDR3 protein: CASSLGTVPSTPYGYTF
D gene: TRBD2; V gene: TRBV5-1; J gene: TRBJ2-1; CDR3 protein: CASSLPRTSGSHNEQFF
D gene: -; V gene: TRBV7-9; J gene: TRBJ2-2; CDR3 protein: CASSLTGKNTGELFF
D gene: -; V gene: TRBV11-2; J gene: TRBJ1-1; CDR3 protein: CASSLDGAGLNTEAFF
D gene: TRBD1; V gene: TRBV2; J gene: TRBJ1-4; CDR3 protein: CASSGRDREEKLFF
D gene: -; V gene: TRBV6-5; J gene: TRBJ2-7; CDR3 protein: CASSYKDNYEQYF